This T cell receptor beta chain was sequenced for a study of blood T cell repertoires in COVID-19. Across the study: The United States, Italy and Spain were the sources of the acute and convalescent COVID-19 samples.

The CDR3 is made up of 18 amino acids. Germline lookup yields CDR1 SGDLS and CDR2 YYNGEE. Trimming removed 3 bases at V and 2 bases at J, with 23 bases between. Data came from immunoSEQ multiplex PCR; TCRdb stores just in-frame clones and leaves some out. The sample holds around 25,000 clones, around 81% seen once. The TCR comes from a man in his 70s with acute or convalescent COVID-19. Sequenced sample: peripheral blood. The V gene is TRBV9, the J gene TRBJ2-5; D is possibly TRBD1 (6 bases). The CDR3 DNA follows: TGTGCCAGCAGCGGAGGGTATGGGACACCGACCCCTCAAGAGACCCAGTACTTC. This gives the protein CASSGGYGTPTPQETQYF.